The T cell receptor beta chain under discussion was sequenced for a study of blood T cell repertoires in COVID-19. Across the whole study: Italy, Spain and the United States were the sources of the convalescent and acute COVID-19 samples. Sample material is recorded as cDNA or gDNA derived from T cells, B-cell-depleted T cells, or PBMCs.

This table comes from immunoSEQ multiplex PCR, and its TCRdb copy is limited to in-frame clones, with some not included. The table includes under 400,000 clones, roughly 86% detected once. Trimming removed 3 bases at V and 2 bases at J, with 8 bases between. The CDR3 contains 14 residues. The germline V gene encodes CDR1 SEHNR and CDR2 FQNEAQ (reference sequence). The cohort comprised adults aged 18 to 89 years residing in under 25 US areas. Cohort placement rested on clinical history that participants reported themselves. This sequence was found in a man aged 35 to 55 in a cohort exposed to, infected with or recovered from COVID-19 (not recorded which). The chain recombines TRBV7-9 with TRBJ1-3; D remains ambiguous. The sequencing input was PBMCs or T cells enriched from blood (not recorded which). This CDR3 is CASSFRDPGNTIYF. CDR3 sequence (DNA): TGTGCCAGCAGCTTTCGGGATCCTGGAAACACCATATATTTT.